This T cell receptor beta chain was sequenced during a study of identical twins. cDNA molecules carried unique molecular identifiers, and template switching added a universal primer site. Via MiXCR, TCRdb re-called the 5' RACE reads, giving one row per CDR3 protein. Counted here are 450,000 to 650,000 distinct CDR3 sequences, roughly 15% occurring once; the ten biggest clones make up less than 0.5%. This sample also belongs to another study, concerning yellow fever vaccine responses in identical twins. That paper notes: Twins showed a vaccine T cell response that reportedly seemed partly convergent, partly personalized.

The specimen was CD4+ T cells sorted from blood. This receptor was taken from a woman in her late teens or twenties in good health.

This chain's CDR3 is CASSTRGQANSPLHF. CDR3 DNA: TGTGCCAGTAGTACAAGGGGACAGGCCAATTCACCCCTCCACTTT. This chain uses TRBV19 with TRBJ1-6, with TRBD1 identical over 8 bases. The trim removed 4 bases at V and 7 bases at J, leaving 6 bases unmatched. This CDR3 has 15 residues. Germline V lookup: CDR1 LNHDA, CDR2 SQIVND (reference sequence).